This TCR beta chain emerged from a study of Ad26.COV2.S vaccination and SARS-CoV-2 variants. The overall study: Participants got Ad26.COV2.S intramuscularly, once or twice 56 days apart. Study conclusions and caveats: TCR breadth and depth estimates may have understated total T cell responses. Vaccine recipients and placebo recipients showed similar non-spike TCR breadth.

This CDR3 has 13 residues. Trimming took off 1 base at V and 10 bases at J, with 8 bases between the two ends. Germline-derived CDR1 and CDR2 are SEHNR and FQNEAQ (reference sequence). TCRdb's table, derived via immunoSEQ multiplex PCR, lists solely in-frame clones and lacks some. The sample records 400,000 to 450,000 clones, more than 80% being singletons. Stated treatment: around 19 received Ad26.COV2.S at low or high dose, single or two shots; about 5 received placebo; per-sample allocation not given. Vaccine and placebo recipients were sampled on day 63 after the first injection. Recruitment in Boston yielded a donor of adult age, 18-55 years. This clone was seen a single time. Its specificity is not known.

The material was peripheral blood, obtained in a trial of Ad26.COV2.S vaccine versus placebo. This sequence joins TRBV7-9 and TRBJ1-6; D unclear. The sequence came from a person aged 18 to 65 who received the Ad26.COV2.S COVID-19 vaccine or a placebo. The CDR3, as DNA: TGTGCCAGCAGCTTAGGGACTCCCTCACCCCTCCACTTT. Protein product: CASSLGTPSPLHF.